What follows is one T cell receptor (beta chain) and its context. The antigen remains unidentified. This specimen comes from a study of T-cell memory formation after mild COVID-19. Study background: Largely donor-specific sequence clusters came from a couple of donors.

There are 11 residues in the CDR3. V dropped 0 bases and J dropped 8 bases, with 2 bases sitting between them. Germline assignment: CDR1 LGHDT and CDR2 YNNKEL (reference sequence). TCRalpha and TCRbeta libraries used 5'RACE with constant-segment primers and UMIs. Each CDR3 protein is one row after TCRdb ran MiXCR on the 5' RACE reads. The table has about 470,000 distinct CDR3 sequences, roughly 23% seen once. Study-level points and caveats: Clones which contracted sat mainly in CM and EM if CD4+, and in EMRA if CD8+.

The TCR was taken from an adult woman who had mild COVID-19 (a few samples of this study predate the infection). Cell type and time point are not known. Sample: PBMCs or a T cell subset sorted from them (not recorded which). This sequence joins TRBV3-1 and TRBJ2-1; no clear D gene. The CDR3 region is CASSQDYEQFF. CDR3 sequence (DNA): TGTGCCAGCAGCCAAGATTATGAGCAGTTCTTC.